A selection of T cell receptor beta chains follows, all from one sample in a study of cytomegalovirus exposure and HLA in healthy donors. Sequencing used immunoSEQ multiplex PCR; TCRdb keeps in-frame clones, though not all of them. This sample yields 58,000 or so clones, of which approximately 82% are seen a single time; 20% to 25% belongs to the top ten. Sequencing used PBMCs. These receptors all stem from a woman in her thirties or forties in good health and CMV-seropositive. CDR3s leave out the opening cysteine and the closing phenylalanine or tryptophan.

CDR3aa	v_gene	len	j_gene
ASSFQGGATGIQY	TRBV7-8	13	TRBJ2-4
ASSRQGAGAYGYT	TRBV5-4	13	TRBJ1-2
ASSSTPGQGNEKLF	TRBV7-2	14	TRBJ1-4
ASSQDQGSYGYT	TRBV4-3	12	TRBJ1-2
ASSEAVNSGGSPLH	TRBV25-1	14	TRBJ1-6
ASSLAQLRGPPYEQY	TRBV7-2	15	TRBJ2-7
ASSSTGEAGETQY	TRBV28	13	TRBJ2-5
ASSLGGAGGDHEQF	TRBV7-9	14	TRBJ2-1
ASSVGGPNGGEQF	TRBV9	13	TRBJ2-1
SVEETVGYT	TRBV29-1	9	TRBJ1-2
ASSAAGTGYHEQY	TRBV11-3	13	TRBJ2-7
ASTIGGTGELF	TRBV11-2	11	TRBJ2-2
ASSSRTGLVGNEQF	TRBV19	14	TRBJ2-1
ASSDTRGLLLPYEQY	TRBV2	15	TRBJ2-7
ASSLARTSGGLDEQY	TRBV7-9	15	TRBJ2-7
ASSVPGGYT	TRBV9	9	TRBJ1-2
ASRPGQNYGYT	TRBV19	11	TRBJ1-2
ASSLGTGDYGYT	TRBV5-1	12	TRBJ1-2
ASSQGLRGLGKNIQY	TRBV7-2	15	TRBJ2-4
ASSLGSLAGRTDTQY	TRBV7-2	15	TRBJ2-3
ASSTGRGGYT	TRBV5-1	10	TRBJ1-2
SVELGTGTDTQY	TRBV29-1	12	TRBJ2-3
ASSSEGQVNTEAF	TRBV7-9	13	TRBJ1-1
ASSLDRGQNEQY	TRBV27	12	TRBJ2-7
ASSQPPPGDYGYT	TRBV4-1	13	TRBJ1-2
ASSLVVAGGPNEQF	TRBV7-2	14	TRBJ2-1
ASSSETGIREQY	TRBV27	12	.
ASSFGRAPLSYEQY	TRBV7-8	14	TRBJ2-7
ASRRDIGQNTEAF	TRBV6-1	13	TRBJ1-1
ASSSGPYSNQPQH	TRBV7-9	13	TRBJ1-5
ASSPDLVTQY	TRBV9	10	TRBJ2-5
ASRGQGASEAF	TRBV5-8	11	TRBJ1-1
AWSRTGIGNTIY	TRBV30	12	TRBJ1-3
ASSLGWEAADTQY	TRBV5-1	13	TRBJ2-3